This T cell receptor beta chain is from a study of blood T cell repertoires in COVID-19. For the study at large: COVID-19 samples, acute and convalescent, were from the United States, Italy and Spain. From T cells, B-cell-depleted T cells, or PBMCs came the material, which was cDNA or gDNA.

Per the study methods: Amplification of reference gene primers was used by the study to estimate nucleated cell counts. Profiled with immunoSEQ multiplex PCR; TCRdb holds only in-frame clones, not every one. V, J and clone size are those of that table, while D and trimming were read from the DNA. The sample records over 55,000 clones, approximately 87% being singletons. Trimming took off 6 bases at V and 1 base at J, with 16 bases between the two ends. CDR1 is MDHEN, CDR2 SYDVKM, per germline. The CDR3 length is 15 residues. This clone was counted between two and nine times. The sequence came from a middle-aged man with active COVID-19. The chain recombines TRBV28 with TRBJ2-7; possibly TRBD1 for D (5 bases). The sample consisted of peripheral blood. This chain's CDR3 is CASRTQGKGSYEQYF. DNA for the CDR3: TGTGCCAGCAGAACCCAGGGAAAAGGATCCTACGAGCAGTACTTC.